The present entry profiles one TCR beta chain with its context. These data are taken from a study of T-cell memory formation after mild COVID-19. The CDR3 loop spans 15 amino acids. Trimming removed 0 bases from V and 0 bases from J, with 6 bases in between. Germline V gene lookup returns CDR1 LNHNV and CDR2 YYDKDF (reference sequence). A single record per CDR3 protein comes from TCRdb applying MiXCR to the 5' RACE reads. The sample lists roughly 300,000 distinct CDR3 sequences, 15% to 20% occurring once. The source is a man in his late teens or twenties who had mild COVID-19 (a few samples of this study predate the infection). Cell type and time point are not known. The genes are TRBV15 and TRBJ2-1; D is unclear. Sequenced input: PBMCs or a T cell subset sorted from them (not recorded which). The CDR3 sequence is CATSRDLSSYNEQFF. The DNA of the CDR3 is TGTGCCACCAGCAGAGATCTGAGCTCCTACAATGAGCAGTTCTTC. Complete variable domain (other parts from reference TRBV15 and TRBJ2-1): DAMVIQNPRYQVTQFGKPVTLSCSQTLNHNVMYWYQQKSSQAPKLLFHYYDKDFNNEADTPDNFQSRRPNTSFCFLDIRSPGLGDTAMYLCATSRDLSSYNEQFFGPGTRLTVL.